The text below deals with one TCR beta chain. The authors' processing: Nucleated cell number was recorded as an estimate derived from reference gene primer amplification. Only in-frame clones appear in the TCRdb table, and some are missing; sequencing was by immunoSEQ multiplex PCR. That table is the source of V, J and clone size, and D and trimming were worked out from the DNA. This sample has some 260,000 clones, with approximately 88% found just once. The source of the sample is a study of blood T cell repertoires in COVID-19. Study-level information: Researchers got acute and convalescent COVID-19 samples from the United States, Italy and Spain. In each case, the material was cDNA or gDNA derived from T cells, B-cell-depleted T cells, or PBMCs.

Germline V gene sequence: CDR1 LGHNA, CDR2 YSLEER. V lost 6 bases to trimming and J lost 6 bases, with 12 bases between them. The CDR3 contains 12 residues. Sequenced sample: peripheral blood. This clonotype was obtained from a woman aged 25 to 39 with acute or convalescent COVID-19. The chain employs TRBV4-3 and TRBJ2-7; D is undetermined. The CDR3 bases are TGCGCCAGCAGTTTCGGAGCCGGCGAGCAGTACTTC. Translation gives CASSFGAGEQYF.